Each of the 23 T cell receptor beta chains below was sequenced from the same sample in a study of blood T cell repertoires in COVID-19. Profiled with immunoSEQ multiplex PCR; TCRdb holds only in-frame clones, not every one. The sample has 350,000 to 550,000 clones, around 89% seen once. The material sequenced was peripheral blood. These receptors came from a woman between 25 and 40 years old with acute or convalescent COVID-19.

V usage is TRBV5-4 and J usage is TRBJ2-1; 7 bases match TRBD1. Trimming took 4 bases from V and 0 from J; bases not matched to a gene: 4. The CDR3 is 15 residues long. Looked up from germline, CDR1 is SGHNT and CDR2 is YYREEE (reference sequence). The CDR3 protein is CASSPGQSSYNEQFF. DNA of the CDR3: TGTGCCAGCAGCCCGGGACAGAGCTCCTACAATGAGCAGTTCTTC.

The chain is built from TRBV6-5 and TRBJ2-7; D is perhaps TRBD2 (5 bases). The V end lost 6 bases, the J end lost 0 bases, and 12 bases lay between the germline ends. The germline gives CDR1 MNHEY, CDR2 SVGAGI. The CDR3 runs to 14 residues. In DNA form, the CDR3 reads TGTGCCAGCAGAATGGACTGGAGCTCCTACGAGCAGTACTTC. Protein: CASRMDWSSYEQYF.

The chain has TRBV19 and TRBJ2-5; D call uncertain. The CDR3 length is 13 residues. CDR1 LNHDA and CDR2 SQIVND come from the germline V gene (reference sequence). Trimming pared 6 bases from V and 1 base from J, leaving 9 bases between. The CDR3 bases are TGTGCCAGTAGCCTCCTAGGCCAAGAGACCCAGTACTTC. This gives the protein CASSLLGQETQYF.

The CDR3 reads CASSLSIGSGIKNIQYF. The CDR3 DNA is TGTGCCAGCAGCTTATCAATCGGCAGCGGGATCAAAAACATTCAGTACTTC. The chain carries TRBV11-2 and TRBJ2-4, with 7 bases that match TRBD2. V lost 2 bases and J lost 3; bases outside the gene matches: 10. The CDR3 extends over 17 amino acids. Per germline, CDR1 SGHAT and CDR2 FQNNGV.

This sequence joins TRBV5-4 and TRBJ1-2, with no clear D. Germline loops: CDR1 SGHNT, CDR2 YYREEE (reference sequence). V lost 3 bases to trimming and J lost 8 bases, with 17 bases between them. The CDR3 loop spans 14 amino acids. In DNA form, the CDR3 reads TGTGCCAGCAGCTCGGCCACAATGGCGGGAGGCTACACCTTC. This translates into CASSSATMAGGYTF.

This sequence joins TRBV6-5 and TRBJ1-2, with a weak D call TRBD1 (5 bases). Trimming took 7 bases from V and 4 from J, leaving 16 bases between them. The CDR3 sequence is 14 residues long. The germline gives CDR1 MNHEY, CDR2 SVGAGI. The CDR3 DNA reads as TGTGCCAGCATAGGGGCAGCACTATCCTATGGCTACACCTTC. Translation gives CASIGAALSYGYTF.

The CDR3 nucleotides are TGTGCCTCAATGTTGAACACTGAAGCTTTCTTT. Its protein product is CASMLNTEAFF. This chain links TRBV19 with TRBJ1-1, with D uncertain. The CDR3 spans 11 residues. Per germline, CDR1 LNHDA and CDR2 SQIVND (reference sequence). Trimming cost V 11 bases and J 0 bases, with 7 bases left between them.

The rearrangement joins TRBV11-2 to TRBJ2-7; the match to TRBD1 covers 7 bases. CDR1 and CDR2 (germline): SGHAT, FQNNGV. CDR3 length equals 15 residues. Germline trimming cut 5 bases from V and 3 bases from J; bases unmatched to any gene: 10. The CDR3 spells CASSPPTGKIYEQYF. The CDR3 region has the DNA TGTGCCAGCAGCCCCCCGACAGGGAAAATCTACGAGCAGTACTTC.

The chain employs TRBV3-1 (or the pseudogene TRBV3-2) and TRBJ1-6, with D tentatively TRBD1 (6 bases). Trimming removed 0 bases at V and 7 bases at J, with 16 bases between. The CDR3 totals 17 residues. CDR1 and CDR2 from the germline V gene are LGHDT and YNNKEL (reference sequence). The CDR3 coding sequence is TGTGCCAGCAGCCAAGATCCCAGGGGCTCGAGGAATTCACCCCTCCACTTT. Protein: CASSQDPRGSRNSPLHF.

V usage is TRBV5-1 and J usage is TRBJ2-3, with D possibly being TRBD2 (5 bases). CDR1 and CDR2 (germline): SGHRS, YFSETQ. Trimming removed 5 bases from V and 6 bases from J, with 10 bases in between. This CDR3 is 12 amino acids long. The CDR3 nucleotides read TGCGCCAGCAGGTTAGACTACGATACGCAGTATTTT. Translation: CASRLDYDTQYF.

This chain connects TRBV19 to TRBJ1-2, with TRBD1 as a possible D gene (6 bases). The CDR3 length is 14 residues. Germline assignment: CDR1 LNHDA and CDR2 SQIVND (reference sequence). V dropped 3 bases and J dropped 1 base, with 9 bases sitting between them. DNA of the CDR3: TGTGCCAGTAGTATGGGGGCAGGTAACTATGGCTACACCTTC. The encoded protein is CASSMGAGNYGYTF.

J is TRBJ2-2 and V is TRBV28, with D possibly TRBD1 on 6 matching bases. Germline assignment: CDR1 MDHEN and CDR2 SYDVKM. The CDR3 loop spans 15 amino acids. Trimming pared 8 bases from V and 8 bases from J, leaving 21 bases between. The CDR3 coding sequence is TGTGCCAGCTGCCCTCCGGGGCCCGGGACAGGGGAGCTGTTTTTT. Translated, it gives CASCPPGPGTGELFF.

The chain employs TRBV7-9 and TRBJ1-2, with 7 nucleotides matching TRBD1. V trimming: 5 bases; J trimming: 3 bases; junction bases outside the gene matches: 9. Germline lookup yields CDR1 SEHNR and CDR2 FQNEAQ (reference sequence). The CDR3 covers 15 residues. CDR3 DNA sequence: TGTGCCAGCAGCGAAAACAGGGGACGCGACTATGGCTACACCTTC. This encodes CASSENRGRDYGYTF.

The gene calls are TRBV5-4 and TRBJ2-4; D not certain. Germline CDR1 and CDR2: SGHNT and YYREEE (reference sequence). Trimming removed 2 bases at V and 5 bases at J, with 8 bases between. The CDR3 has 13 amino acids. In DNA, the CDR3 is TGTGCCAGCAGCTTTTTTCGAGAAAACATTCAGTACTTC. It encodes CASSFFRENIQYF.

The J gene is TRBJ2-3, the V gene TRBV18; TRBD2 might be the D (6 bases). CDR3 length: 13 amino acids. Germline CDR1 reads KGHSH; CDR2 reads LQKENI. V dropped 6 bases and J dropped 5 bases, with 12 bases sitting between them. The CDR3 loop is CASSDGGQDTQYF. The CDR3 bases are TGTGCCAGCTCGGACGGGGGTCAAGATACGCAGTATTTT.

In this sample, this clone turned up once. The chain has TRBV28 and TRBJ1-3, with TRBD1 as a possible D gene (5 bases). The germline gives CDR1 MDHEN, CDR2 SYDVKM. This CDR3 spans 21 amino acids. Trimming removed 4 bases from V and 0 bases from J, with 28 bases in between. CDR3 coding DNA: TGTGCCAGCAGTTCAAAATACATAGCGCGCGGGACTCCAAGCTCTGGAAACACCATATATTTT. Translated, it gives CASSSKYIARGTPSSGNTIYF. Complete variable domain (other parts from reference TRBV28 and TRBJ1-3): DVKVTQSSRYLVKRTGEKVFLECVQDMDHENMFWYRQDPGLGLRLIYFSYDVKMKEKGDIPEGYSVSREKKERFSLILESASTNQTSMYLCASSSKYIARGTPSSGNTIYFGEGSWLTVV.

The chain couples TRBV5-6 to TRBJ2-3; TRBD1 matches at 9 bases. Germline V CDR1 and CDR2: SGHDT, YYEEEE. The CDR3 runs 17 residues. J gave up 3 bases and V 3 bases, and 11 bases lay outside the gene matches. The CDR3 sequence is CASSYPGTGYATDTQYF. The CDR3 DNA is TGTGCCAGCAGCTACCCCGGGACAGGGTACGCAACAGATACGCAGTATTTT.

The chain employs TRBV30 and TRBJ2-7; D uncertain. Germline-derived CDR1 and CDR2 are GTSNPN and SVGIG (reference sequence). The CDR3 is 12 residues long. V was trimmed by 4 bases and J by 0 bases, leaving 7 bases between them. The CDR3, as DNA: TGTGCCTGGAATGGGCCCTCCTACGAGCAGTACTTC. It translates to CAWNGPSYEQYF.

V and J are TRBV5-1 and TRBJ1-6, with 10 bases that match TRBD1. The CDR3 spans 14 residues. CDR1 and CDR2 from the germline V gene are SGHRS and YFSETQ. The ends lost 2 bases at V and 10 bases at J; junction bases unmatched: 3. CDR3 DNA sequence: TGCGCCAGCAGCTTCGGGACAGGGGAATCACCCCTCCACTTT. This gives the protein CASSFGTGESPLHF.

The rearrangement links TRBV2 to TRBJ2-1; TRBD2 agrees at 12 bases. V lost 5 bases and J lost 8; bases outside the gene matches: 4. The V gene's germline CDR1 is SNHLY and CDR2 FYNNEI. The CDR3 is made up of 14 amino acids. The DNA of the CDR3 is TGTGCCAGCAGTTGGACTAGCGGGGTCTATGAGCAGTTCTTC. Its translation is CASSWTSGVYEQFF.

The V call is TRBV5-3, the J call TRBJ1-6, with D tentatively TRBD1 (5 bases). TRBV5-3 is known as an ORF, though its function is uncertain. The length of the CDR3 is 17 residues. With 4 bases removed from V and 0 bases from J, the gap between germline ends came to 14 bases. CDR3 nucleotide sequence: TGTGCCAGAAGCCGCCACAGGACGAGCTCCTATAATTCACCCCTCCACTTT. Translated: CARSRHRTSSYNSPLHF.

The genes are TRBV28 and TRBJ2-1; 9 nucleotides line up with TRBD1. The length of the CDR3 is 15 residues. Germline loops: CDR1 MDHEN, CDR2 SYDVKM. The V segment lost 4 bases and the J segment 9 bases; nucleotides outside the gene matches: 10. CDR3 sequence reads: CASSSLRDRDVEQFF. In nucleotides, the CDR3 is TGTGCCAGCAGTTCACTACGGGACAGGGACGTTGAGCAGTTCTTC. Based on the CDR3 plus reference TRBV28 and TRBJ2-1, the full variable domain is DVKVTQSSRYLVKRTGEKVFLECVQDMDHENMFWYRQDPGLGLRLIYFSYDVKMKEKGDIPEGYSVSREKKERFSLILESASTNQTSMYLCASSSLRDRDVEQFFGPGTRLTVL.

This chain uses TRBV5-1 with TRBJ2-2, with no clear D. The CDR3 covers 13 residues. Looked up from germline, CDR1 is SGHRS and CDR2 is YFSETQ. Trimming left V 4 bases short and J 0 bases short, with 4 bases between. The CDR3, as DNA: TGCGCCAGCAGCGCTACGAACACCGGGGAGCTGTTTTTT. Encoded protein: CASSATNTGELFF.